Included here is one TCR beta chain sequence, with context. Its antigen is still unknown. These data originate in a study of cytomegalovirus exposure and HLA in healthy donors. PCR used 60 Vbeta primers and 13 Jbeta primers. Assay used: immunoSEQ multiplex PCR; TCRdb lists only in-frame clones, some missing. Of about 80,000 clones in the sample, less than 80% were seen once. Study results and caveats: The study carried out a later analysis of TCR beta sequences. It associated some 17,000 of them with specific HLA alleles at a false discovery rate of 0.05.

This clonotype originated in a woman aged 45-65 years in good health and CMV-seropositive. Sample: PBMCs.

CDR3 protein: CASSPSTSTDTQYF. The CDR3 bases are TGTGCCAGTAGTCCGAGTACTAGCACAGATACGCAGTATTTT. The chain joins TRBV19 to TRBJ2-3; D not certain. Germline values: CDR1 LNHDA, CDR2 SQIVND (reference sequence). V gave up 5 bases and J gave up 0 bases, with 9 bases separating them. The CDR3 contains 14 residues. The variable domain in full, completed from reference TRBV19 and TRBJ2-3, reads DGGITQSPKYLFRKEGQNVTLSCEQNLNHDAMYWYRQDPGQGLRLIYYSQIVNDFQKGDIAEGYSVSREKKESFPLTVTSAQKNPTAFYLCASSPSTSTDTQYFGPGTRLTVL.